The T cell receptor beta chain under discussion was sequenced for a study of blood T cells in healthy people across ages. With a J-beta primer mix and a sample-barcoded 5' primer, a second PCR ran 7 to 11 cycles. Every sample produced at least 3 million CDR3-containing paired-end reads. Each CDR3 protein is one row after TCRdb ran MiXCR on the 5' RACE reads. The sample yields 1.5 million or so distinct CDR3 sequences, approximately 39% seen once. For every donor, a draw yielded 9.5 to 10 milliliters of peripheral blood. Germline CDR1 SGDLS, CDR2 YYNGEE. This CDR3 comprises 15 residues. Unmatched junction bases numbered 2, after V lost 0 bases and J lost 5 bases.

Sequencing input: blood. This clonotype originated in a woman aged 18-30 years in good health. The chain joins TRBV9 to TRBJ2-4; 10 positions agree with TRBD1. The CDR3 loop reads CASSVVGTGENIQYF. In DNA, the CDR3 is TGTGCCAGCAGCGTAGTGGGGACAGGGGAAAACATTCAGTACTTC.